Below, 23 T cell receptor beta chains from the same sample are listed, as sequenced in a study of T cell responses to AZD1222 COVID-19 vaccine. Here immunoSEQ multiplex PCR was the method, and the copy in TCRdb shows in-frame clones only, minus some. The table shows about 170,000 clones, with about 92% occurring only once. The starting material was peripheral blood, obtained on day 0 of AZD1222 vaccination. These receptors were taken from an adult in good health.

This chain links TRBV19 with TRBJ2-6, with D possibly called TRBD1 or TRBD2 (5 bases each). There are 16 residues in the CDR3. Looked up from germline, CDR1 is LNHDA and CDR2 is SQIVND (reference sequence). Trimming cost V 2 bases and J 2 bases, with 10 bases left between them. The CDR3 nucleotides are TGTGCCAGTAGTATATCGGGACCCCCTGGGGCCAACGTCCTGACTTTC. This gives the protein CASSISGPPGANVLTF.

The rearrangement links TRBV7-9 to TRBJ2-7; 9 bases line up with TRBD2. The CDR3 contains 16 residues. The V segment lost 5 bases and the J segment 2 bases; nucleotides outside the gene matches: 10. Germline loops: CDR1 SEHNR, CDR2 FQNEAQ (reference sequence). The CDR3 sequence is CASSERRLAGTYEQYF. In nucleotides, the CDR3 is TGTGCCAGCAGCGAGAGGCGGCTAGCGGGGACCTACGAGCAGTACTTC. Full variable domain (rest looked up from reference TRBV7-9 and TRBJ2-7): DTGVSQNPRHKITKRGQNVTFRCDPISEHNRLYWYRQTLGQGPEFLTYFQNEAQLEKSRLLSDRFSAERPKGSFSTLEIQRTEQGDSAMYLCASSERRLAGTYEQYFGPGTRLTVT.

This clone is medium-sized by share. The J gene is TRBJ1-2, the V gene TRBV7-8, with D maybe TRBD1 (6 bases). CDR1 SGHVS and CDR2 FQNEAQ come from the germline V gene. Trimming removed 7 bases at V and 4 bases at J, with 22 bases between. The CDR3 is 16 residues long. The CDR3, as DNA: TGTGCCAGCAACAAAGAATGGCAGGGACAAGGCTATGGCTACACCTTC. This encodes CASNKEWQGQGYGYTF.

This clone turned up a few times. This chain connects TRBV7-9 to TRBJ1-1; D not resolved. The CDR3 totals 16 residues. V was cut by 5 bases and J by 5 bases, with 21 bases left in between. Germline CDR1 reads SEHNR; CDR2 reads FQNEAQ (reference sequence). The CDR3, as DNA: TGTGCCAGCAGCCCTCCCCGGGCGGGAGGAACGACTGAAGCTTTCTTT. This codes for CASSPPRAGGTTEAFF.

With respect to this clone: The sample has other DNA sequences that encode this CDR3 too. The CDR3 nucleotides are TGTGCCAGCAGTTTCTCCCGCGGCTACGAGCAGTACTTC. It is translated as CASSFSRGYEQYF. The genes are TRBV27 and TRBJ2-7; D remains ambiguous. This CDR3 comprises 13 residues. V was pared by 3 bases and J by 3 bases, with 9 bases between. The germline CDR1 and CDR2 sequences are MNHEY and SMNVEV (reference sequence).

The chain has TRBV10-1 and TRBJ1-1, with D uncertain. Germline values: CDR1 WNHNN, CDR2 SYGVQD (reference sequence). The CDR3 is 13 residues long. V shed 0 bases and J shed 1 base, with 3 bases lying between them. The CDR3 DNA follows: TGCGCCAGCAGTGAGTCCCCGAACACTGAAGCTTTCTTT. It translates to CASSESPNTEAFF.

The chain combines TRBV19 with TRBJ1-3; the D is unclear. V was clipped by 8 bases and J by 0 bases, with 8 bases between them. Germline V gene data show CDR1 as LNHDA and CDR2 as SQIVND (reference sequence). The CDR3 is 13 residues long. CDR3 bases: TGTGCCAGTCGAAGAGTCTCTGGAAACACCATATATTTT. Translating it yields CASRRVSGNTIYF.

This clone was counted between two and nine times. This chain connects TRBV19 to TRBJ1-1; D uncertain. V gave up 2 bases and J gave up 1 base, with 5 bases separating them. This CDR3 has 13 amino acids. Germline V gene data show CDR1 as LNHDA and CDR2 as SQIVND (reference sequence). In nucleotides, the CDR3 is TGTGCCAGTAGTATATGGGGGAACACTGAAGCTTTCTTT. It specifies CASSIWGNTEAFF.

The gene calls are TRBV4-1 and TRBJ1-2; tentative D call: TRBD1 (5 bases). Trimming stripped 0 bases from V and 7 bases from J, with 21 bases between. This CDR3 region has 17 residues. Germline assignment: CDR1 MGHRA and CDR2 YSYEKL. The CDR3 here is CASSQDPGRRGGGGYTF. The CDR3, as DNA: TGCGCCAGCAGCCAAGATCCCGGGAGAAGGGGTGGAGGTGGCTACACCTTC.

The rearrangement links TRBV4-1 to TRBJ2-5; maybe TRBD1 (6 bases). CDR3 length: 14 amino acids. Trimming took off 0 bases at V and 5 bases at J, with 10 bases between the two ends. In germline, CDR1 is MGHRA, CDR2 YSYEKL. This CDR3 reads CASSQEGAEETQYF. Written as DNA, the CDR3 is TGCGCCAGCAGCCAAGAGGGGGCGGAGGAGACCCAGTACTTC.

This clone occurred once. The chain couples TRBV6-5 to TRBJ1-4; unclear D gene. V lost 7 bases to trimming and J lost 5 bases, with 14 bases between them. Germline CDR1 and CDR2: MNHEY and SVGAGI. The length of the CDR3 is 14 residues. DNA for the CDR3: TGTGCCAGCAACGACTGGCAAGGAAATGAAAAACTGTTTTTT. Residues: CASNDWQGNEKLFF.

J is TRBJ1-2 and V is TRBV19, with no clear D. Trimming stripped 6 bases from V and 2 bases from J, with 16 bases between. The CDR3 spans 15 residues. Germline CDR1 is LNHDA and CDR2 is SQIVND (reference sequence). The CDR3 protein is CASRYMGFRNYGYTF. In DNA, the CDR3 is TGTGCCAGTAGATATATGGGCTTCCGGAACTATGGCTACACCTTC.

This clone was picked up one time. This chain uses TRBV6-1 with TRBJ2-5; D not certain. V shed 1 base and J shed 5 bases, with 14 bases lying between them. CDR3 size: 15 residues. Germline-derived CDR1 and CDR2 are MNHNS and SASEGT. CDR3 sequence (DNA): TGTGCCAGCAGTGAAGGGTCAACCCCAAGGGAGACCCAGTACTTC. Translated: CASSEGSTPRETQYF.

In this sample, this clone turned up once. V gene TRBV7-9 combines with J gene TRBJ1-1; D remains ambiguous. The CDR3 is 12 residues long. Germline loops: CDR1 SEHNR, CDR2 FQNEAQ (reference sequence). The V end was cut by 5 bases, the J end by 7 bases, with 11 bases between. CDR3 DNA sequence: TGTGCCAGCAGCCCCGGAAACGGTGAAGCTTTCTTT. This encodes CASSPGNGEAFF.

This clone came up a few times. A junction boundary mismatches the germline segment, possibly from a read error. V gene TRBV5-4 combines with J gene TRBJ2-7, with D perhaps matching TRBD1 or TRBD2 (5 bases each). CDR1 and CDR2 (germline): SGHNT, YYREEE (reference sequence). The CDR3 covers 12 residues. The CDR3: CASSSNVGTMVF. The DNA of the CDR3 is TGTGCCAGCAGCTCGAATGTCGGGACCATGGTCTTC. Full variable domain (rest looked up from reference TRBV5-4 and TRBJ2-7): ETGVTQSPTHLIKTRGQQVTLRCSSQSGHNTVSWYQQALGQGPQFIFQYYREEENGRGNFPPRFSGLQFPNYSSELNVNALELDDSALYLCASSSNVGTMVFGPGTRLTVT.

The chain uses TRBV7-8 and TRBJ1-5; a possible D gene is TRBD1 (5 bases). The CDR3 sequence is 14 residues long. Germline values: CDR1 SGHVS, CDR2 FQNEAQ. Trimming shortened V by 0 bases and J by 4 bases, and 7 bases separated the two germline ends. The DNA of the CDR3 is TGTGCCAGCAGCTTAGCGCAGGGTAATCAGCCCCAGCATTTT. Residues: CASSLAQGNQPQHF.

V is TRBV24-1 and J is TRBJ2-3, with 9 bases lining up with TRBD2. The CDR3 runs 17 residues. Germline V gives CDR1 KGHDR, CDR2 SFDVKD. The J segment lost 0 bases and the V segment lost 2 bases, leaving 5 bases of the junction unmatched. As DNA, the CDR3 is TGTGCCACCAGTGATTCCACTAGCGGGTTTAGCACAGATACGCAGTATTTT. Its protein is CATSDSTSGFSTDTQYF.

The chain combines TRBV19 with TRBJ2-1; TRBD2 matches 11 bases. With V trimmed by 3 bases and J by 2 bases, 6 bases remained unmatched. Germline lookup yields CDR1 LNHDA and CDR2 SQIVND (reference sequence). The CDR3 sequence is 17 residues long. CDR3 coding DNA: TGTGCCAGTAGTATTTTTTCTAGCGGGGGGCCCTACAATGAGCAGTTCTTC. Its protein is CASSIFSSGGPYNEQFF.

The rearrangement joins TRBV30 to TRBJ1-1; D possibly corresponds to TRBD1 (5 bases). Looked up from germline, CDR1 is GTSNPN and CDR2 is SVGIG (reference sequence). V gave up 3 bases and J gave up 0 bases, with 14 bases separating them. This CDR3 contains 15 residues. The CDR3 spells CAWSGGATMNTEAFF. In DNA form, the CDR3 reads TGTGCCTGGAGCGGGGGAGCGACGATGAACACTGAAGCTTTCTTT.

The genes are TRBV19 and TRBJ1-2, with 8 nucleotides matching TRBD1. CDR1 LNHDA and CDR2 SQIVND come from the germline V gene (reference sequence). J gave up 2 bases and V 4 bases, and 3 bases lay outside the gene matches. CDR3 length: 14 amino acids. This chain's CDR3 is CASSTGTGNYGYTF. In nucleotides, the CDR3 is TGTGCCAGTAGTACCGGGACAGGAAACTATGGCTACACCTTC.

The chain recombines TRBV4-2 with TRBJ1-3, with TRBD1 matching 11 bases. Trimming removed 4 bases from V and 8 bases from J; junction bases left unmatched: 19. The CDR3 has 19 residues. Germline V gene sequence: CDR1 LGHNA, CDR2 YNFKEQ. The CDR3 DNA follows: TGTGCCAGCAGCCCCGGAGGTGGGACAGGGGGAGCGGCGGCGGACACCATATATTTT. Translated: CASSPGGGTGGAAADTIYF.

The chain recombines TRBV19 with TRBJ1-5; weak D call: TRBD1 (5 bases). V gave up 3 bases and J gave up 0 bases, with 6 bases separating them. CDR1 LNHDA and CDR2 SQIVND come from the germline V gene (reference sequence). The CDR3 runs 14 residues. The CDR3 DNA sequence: TGTGCCAGTAGTATTGACAGTAGCAATCAGCCCCAGCATTTT. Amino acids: CASSIDSSNQPQHF.

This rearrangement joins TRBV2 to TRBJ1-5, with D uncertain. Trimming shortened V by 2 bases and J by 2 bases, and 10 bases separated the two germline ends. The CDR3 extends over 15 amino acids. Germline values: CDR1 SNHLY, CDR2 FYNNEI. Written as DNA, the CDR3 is TGTGCCAGCAGTGAACAAACCTGGGGCAATCAGCCCCAGCATTTT. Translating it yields CASSEQTWGNQPQHF.